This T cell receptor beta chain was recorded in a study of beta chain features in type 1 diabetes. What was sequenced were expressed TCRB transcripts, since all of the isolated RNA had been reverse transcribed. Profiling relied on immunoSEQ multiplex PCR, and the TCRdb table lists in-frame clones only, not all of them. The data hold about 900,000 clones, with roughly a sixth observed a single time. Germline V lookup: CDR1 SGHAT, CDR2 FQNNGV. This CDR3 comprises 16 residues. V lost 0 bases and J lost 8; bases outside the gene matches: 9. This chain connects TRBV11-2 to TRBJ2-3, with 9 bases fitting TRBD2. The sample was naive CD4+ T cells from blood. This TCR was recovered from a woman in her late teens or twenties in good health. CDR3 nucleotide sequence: TGTGCCAGCAGCTTAGACCTTAGCGGGAGTAGAGTTACGCAGTATTTT. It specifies CASSLDLSGSRVTQYF.